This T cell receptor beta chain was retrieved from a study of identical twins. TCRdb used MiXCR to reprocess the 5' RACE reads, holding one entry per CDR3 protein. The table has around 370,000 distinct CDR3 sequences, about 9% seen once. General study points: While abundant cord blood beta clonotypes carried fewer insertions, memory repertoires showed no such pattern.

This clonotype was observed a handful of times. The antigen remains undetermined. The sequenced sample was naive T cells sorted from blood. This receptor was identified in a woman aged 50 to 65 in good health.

CDR3 sequence reads: CASSQVGQETQYF. DNA of the CDR3: TGTGCCAGCAGCCAAGTGGGACAAGAGACCCAGTACTTC. The chain couples TRBV14 to TRBJ2-5, with D unclear. The V end was cut by 1 base, the J end by 2 bases, with 5 bases between. CDR1 and CDR2 (germline): SGHDN, FVKESK. This CDR3 region has 13 residues.